A selection of T cell receptor beta chains follows, all from one sample in a study of neoadjuvant anti-PD-1 for oral cavity cancer. The protocol was immunoSEQ multiplex PCR, while the TCRdb copy is restricted to in-frame clones and leaves out a portion. The repertoire includes more than 6,500 clones, 60% to 75% of them detected once, and 2.9% sits in the top ten. Sequencing was performed on PBMCs, taken after nivolumab (anti-PD-1) treatment. The receptors were gathered from a person aged 35-79 years with oral cavity squamous cell carcinoma. CDR3s leave out the opening cysteine and the closing phenylalanine or tryptophan. Fields, in order: J gene, V gene, CDR3 protein.

j_call: TRBJ1-5
v_call: TRBV4-1
cdr3_aa: ASSPHAAATYQPQH

j_call: TRBJ1-3
v_call: TRBV10-2
cdr3_aa: ASSPAISGNTIY

j_call: TRBJ2-7
v_call: TRBV20-1
cdr3_aa: SANRAYEQY

j_call: TRBJ2-7
v_call: TRBV7-9
cdr3_aa: ASSQVAGGPYEQY

j_call: TRBJ2-7
v_call: TRBV7-2
cdr3_aa: ASSPSSGGYEQY

j_call: TRBJ2-7
v_call: TRBV4-2
cdr3_aa: ASSQEEAEAPYEQY

j_call: TRBJ2-5
v_call: TRBV19
cdr3_aa: ASRVAGASQETQY

j_call: TRBJ1-1
v_call: TRBV5-5
cdr3_aa: ASSSGTGTNTEAF

j_call: TRBJ2-2
v_call: TRBV6-5
cdr3_aa: ASSYFAGELF

j_call: TRBJ2-3
v_call: TRBV11-3
cdr3_aa: ASSHRGTDTQY

j_call: TRBJ1-3
v_call: TRBV11-2
cdr3_aa: ASSLVPSGATGNTIY

j_call: TRBJ1-2
v_call: TRBV20-1
cdr3_aa: SAGRERGYT

j_call: TRBJ1-4
v_call: TRBV7-2
cdr3_aa: ASSSGGGALEKLF

j_call: TRBJ2-7
v_call: TRBV10-3
cdr3_aa: AISESDSLKPLGEQY

j_call: TRBJ2-1
v_call: TRBV6-4
cdr3_aa: ASLWGPNEQF

j_call: TRBJ1-2
v_call: TRBV10-3
cdr3_aa: AISGGRGYGYT

j_call: TRBJ1-1
v_call: TRBV19
cdr3_aa: ASSTRGTEAF

j_call: TRBJ2-5
v_call: TRBV6-6
cdr3_aa: ASSPREVGERGTQY

j_call: TRBJ2-6
v_call: TRBV5-1
cdr3_aa: ASSLEQRSGANVLT

j_call: TRBJ2-3
v_call: TRBV6-1
cdr3_aa: ASSEGGQGPDTQY

j_call: TRBJ2-3
v_call: TRBV9
cdr3_aa: ASSVGLAGGLLRTDTQY

j_call: TRBJ2-1
v_call: TRBV7-8
cdr3_aa: ASSLVGGMRNEQF

j_call: TRBJ2-3
v_call: TRBV18
cdr3_aa: ASSPGTSGRTDTQY

j_call: TRBJ1-6
v_call: TRBV19
cdr3_aa: ASSSLGGSYNSPLH

j_call: TRBJ2-7
v_call: TRBV2
cdr3_aa: ASRMGTVSSYEQY

j_call: TRBJ1-2
v_call: TRBV5-6
cdr3_aa: ASSLGPKANGYT

j_call: TRBJ2-6
v_call: TRBV9
cdr3_aa: ASSPRHSGANVLT

j_call: TRBJ2-1
v_call: TRBV19
cdr3_aa: ASSKNNEQF

j_call: TRBJ2-7
v_call: TRBV7-2
cdr3_aa: ASSRQRVGEQY

j_call: TRBJ2-5
v_call: TRBV15
cdr3_aa: ATSRDRGQGRETQY

j_call: TRBJ1-4
v_call: TRBV6-7
cdr3_aa: AAGFWATNEKLF

j_call: TRBJ2-3
v_call: TRBV7-3
cdr3_aa: ASPMGLTDTQY

j_call: TRBJ2-2
v_call: TRBV29-1
cdr3_aa: SVSVAVNTGELF

j_call: TRBJ1-5
v_call: TRBV5-1
cdr3_aa: ASSLGQGVQPQH

j_call: TRBJ1-1
v_call: TRBV6-5
cdr3_aa: ASSSPTGGHTEAF

j_call: TRBJ1-2
v_call: TRBV7-9
cdr3_aa: ASRPTGPGYGYT

j_call: TRBJ2-7
v_call: TRBV4-2
cdr3_aa: ASSQVGTSGGLYEQY

j_call: TRBJ1-1
v_call: TRBV6-5
cdr3_aa: ASGPNTEAF

j_call: TRBJ1-6
v_call: TRBV10-2
cdr3_aa: ASSDVGSSYNSPLH

j_call: TRBJ2-3
v_call: TRBV7-2
cdr3_aa: ASSLVSAGTDTQY

j_call: TRBJ1-4
v_call: TRBV11-2
cdr3_aa: ASSLEGTGLEKLF

j_call: TRBJ1-2
v_call: TRBV28
cdr3_aa: ASSSPARGNYGYT

j_call: TRBJ2-5
v_call: TRBV6-1
cdr3_aa: ASSSTSGGVETQY

j_call: TRBJ1-5
v_call: TRBV15
cdr3_aa: ATSFRNLYSNQPQH

j_call: TRBJ2-2
v_call: TRBV27
cdr3_aa: ASSLDRNTGELF

j_call: TRBJ1-2
v_call: TRBV7-2
cdr3_aa: ASSSSPGYYGYT

j_call: TRBJ1-1
v_call: TRBV18
cdr3_aa: ASSLQGRVIDTEAF

j_call: TRBJ2-7
v_call: TRBV5-1
cdr3_aa: ASTKGQGAVSYEQY

j_call: TRBJ1-1
v_call: TRBV15
cdr3_aa: ATSRDLGVNTEAF

j_call: TRBJ1-4
v_call: TRBV6-5
cdr3_aa: ASKNLEEKLF

j_call: TRBJ2-3
v_call: TRBV4-2
cdr3_aa: ASSRLGRGPSDTQY

j_call: TRBJ2-3
v_call: TRBV7-2
cdr3_aa: ASSLVAGRTDTQY

j_call: TRBJ2-3
v_call: TRBV5-1
cdr3_aa: ASSLVGLAGGRTDTQY

j_call: TRBJ2-2
v_call: TRBV21-1
cdr3_aa: ASSHTPPGFAGSGELF

j_call: TRBJ1-6
v_call: TRBV9
cdr3_aa: ASSGRGQGDNSPLH

j_call: TRBJ2-5
v_call: TRBV18
cdr3_aa: ASSQPGGLQETQY

j_call: TRBJ2-7
v_call: TRBV6-1
cdr3_aa: ASRGTSGTYEQY

j_call: TRBJ1-2
v_call: TRBV6-1
cdr3_aa: ASSEAEGVGGYT

j_call: TRBJ1-4
v_call: TRBV6-5
cdr3_aa: ASSYANRGGKLF